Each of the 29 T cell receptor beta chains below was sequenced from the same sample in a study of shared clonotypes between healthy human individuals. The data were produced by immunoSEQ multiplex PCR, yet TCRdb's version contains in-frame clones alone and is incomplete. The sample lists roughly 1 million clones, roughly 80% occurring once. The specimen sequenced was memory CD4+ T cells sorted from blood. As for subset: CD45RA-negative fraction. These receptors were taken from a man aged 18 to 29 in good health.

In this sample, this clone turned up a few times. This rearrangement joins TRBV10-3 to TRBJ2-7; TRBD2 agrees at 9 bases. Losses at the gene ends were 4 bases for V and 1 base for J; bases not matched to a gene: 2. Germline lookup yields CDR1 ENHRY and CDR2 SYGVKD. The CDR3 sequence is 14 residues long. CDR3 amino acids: CAISGTSASYEQYF. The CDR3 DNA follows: TGTGCCATCAGTGGGACTAGCGCTTCCTACGAGCAGTACTTC.

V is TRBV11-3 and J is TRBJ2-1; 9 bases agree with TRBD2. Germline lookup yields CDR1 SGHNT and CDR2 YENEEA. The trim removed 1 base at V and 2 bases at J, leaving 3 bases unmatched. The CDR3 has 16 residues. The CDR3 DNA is TGTGCCAGCAGCTTAGCCGGACTAGCGCCCTACAATGAGCAGTTCTTC. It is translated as CASSLAGLAPYNEQFF.

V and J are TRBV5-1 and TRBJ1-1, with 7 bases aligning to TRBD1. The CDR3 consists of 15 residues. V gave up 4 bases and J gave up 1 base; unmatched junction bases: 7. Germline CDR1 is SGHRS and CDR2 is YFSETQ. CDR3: CASSARDSPNTEAFF. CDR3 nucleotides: TGCGCCAGCAGCGCCCGGGACAGCCCGAACACTGAAGCTTTCTTT. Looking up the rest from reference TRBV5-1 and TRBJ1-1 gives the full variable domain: KAGVTQTPRYLIKTRGQQVTLSCSPISGHRSVSWYQQTPGQGLQFLFEYFSETQRNKGNFPGRFSGRQFSNSRSEMNVSTLELGDSALYLCASSARDSPNTEAFFGQGTRLTVV.

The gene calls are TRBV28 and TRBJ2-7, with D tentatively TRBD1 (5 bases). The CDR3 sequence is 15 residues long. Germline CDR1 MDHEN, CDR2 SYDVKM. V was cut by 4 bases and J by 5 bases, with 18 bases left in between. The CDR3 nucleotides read TGTGCCAGCAGTTCTGTTTCGACAGTTTACGACGAGCAGTACTTC. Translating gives CASSSVSTVYDEQYF.

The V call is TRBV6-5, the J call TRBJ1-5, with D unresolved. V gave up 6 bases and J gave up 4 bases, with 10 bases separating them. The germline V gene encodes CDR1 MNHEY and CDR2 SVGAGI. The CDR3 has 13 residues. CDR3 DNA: TGTGCCAGCAGGTTGCGGGAGAATCAGCCCCAGCATTTT. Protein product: CASRLRENQPQHF.

The chain's CDR3 is CATFGTHGGNEQFF. CDR3 coding DNA: TGTGCCACCTTCGGGACCCACGGAGGAAATGAGCAGTTCTTC. The chain combines TRBV10-3 with TRBJ2-1; D possibly uses TRBD1 or TRBD2 (5 bases each). The V and J ends lost 10 bases and 7 bases respectively, with 20 bases between them. From germline, CDR1 is ENHRY and CDR2 SYGVKD. The length of the CDR3 is 14 residues.

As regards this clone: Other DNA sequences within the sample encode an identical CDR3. CDR3 amino acids: CASSLGQSTGELFF. CDR3 nucleotides: TGCGCCAGCAGCTTGGGCCAGTCGACCGGGGAGCTGTTTTTT. The V call is TRBV5-1, the J call TRBJ2-2; D gene unclear. The V end lost 0 bases, the J end lost 5 bases, and 8 bases lay between the germline ends. There are 14 residues in the CDR3. The germline CDR1 and CDR2 sequences are SGHRS and YFSETQ.

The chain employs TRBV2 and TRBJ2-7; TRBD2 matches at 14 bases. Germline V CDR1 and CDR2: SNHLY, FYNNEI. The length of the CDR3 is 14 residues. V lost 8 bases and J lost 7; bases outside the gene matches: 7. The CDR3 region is CASGGLAGAREQYF. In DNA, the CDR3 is TGTGCCAGCGGGGGACTAGCGGGAGCTCGGGAGCAGTACTTC.

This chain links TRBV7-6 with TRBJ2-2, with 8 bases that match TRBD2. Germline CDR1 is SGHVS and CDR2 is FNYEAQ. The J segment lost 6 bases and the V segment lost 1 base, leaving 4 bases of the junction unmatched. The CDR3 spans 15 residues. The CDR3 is CASSLVSGVAGELFF. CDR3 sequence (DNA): TGTGCCAGCAGCTTAGTTAGCGGGGTAGCCGGGGAGCTGTTTTTT.

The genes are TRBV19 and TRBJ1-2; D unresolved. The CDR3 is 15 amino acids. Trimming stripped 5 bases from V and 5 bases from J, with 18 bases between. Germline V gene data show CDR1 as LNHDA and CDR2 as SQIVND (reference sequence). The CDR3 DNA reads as TGTGCCAGTAGTCGATACGGGCCCAGCTCGTATGGCTACACCTTC. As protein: CASSRYGPSSYGYTF.

In nucleotides, the CDR3 is TGTGCCAGCAGGACTACTGGGACAACCAGCAATCAGCCCCAGCATTTT. Translated: CASRTTGTTSNQPQHF. The J gene is TRBJ1-5, the V gene TRBV27; perhaps TRBD1 as D (6 bases). Trimming shortened V by 6 bases and J by 1 base, and 16 bases separated the two germline ends. Germline V gene lookup returns CDR1 MNHEY and CDR2 SMNVEV (reference sequence). CDR3 length: 16 residues.

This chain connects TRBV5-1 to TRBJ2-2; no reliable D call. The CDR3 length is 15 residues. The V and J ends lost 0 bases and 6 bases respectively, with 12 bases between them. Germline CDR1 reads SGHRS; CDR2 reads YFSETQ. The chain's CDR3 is CASSLGRLHAGELFF. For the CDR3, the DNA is TGCGCCAGCAGCTTGGGGCGGCTTCACGCCGGGGAGCTGTTTTTT.

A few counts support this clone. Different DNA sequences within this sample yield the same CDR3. DNA for the CDR3: TGCGCCAGCAGCTTGGCCCAGGGGCAGGGAGTTGAAGCTTTCTTT. Translation: CASSLAQGQGVEAFF. The chain combines TRBV5-1 with TRBJ1-1; tentatively, D is TRBD1 (6 bases). The CDR3 is 15 residues long. Germline V gene sequence: CDR1 SGHRS, CDR2 YFSETQ. V lost 0 bases and J lost 7, with 16 bases in between.

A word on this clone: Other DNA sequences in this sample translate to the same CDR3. The CDR3 protein is CASSPRQGGYGYTF. CDR3 in DNA: TGTGCCAGCAGCCCTAGACAGGGGGGCTATGGCTACACCTTC. This chain connects TRBV6-5 to TRBJ1-2; 9 bases are a match to TRBD1. Per the germline V gene, CDR1 is MNHEY and CDR2 is SVGAGI. CDR3 length: 14 amino acids. J gave up 4 bases and V 6 bases, and 6 bases lay outside the gene matches.

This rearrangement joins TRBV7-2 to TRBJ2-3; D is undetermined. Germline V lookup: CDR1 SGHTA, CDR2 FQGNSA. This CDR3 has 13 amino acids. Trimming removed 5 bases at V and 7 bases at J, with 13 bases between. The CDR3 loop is CASSPDMPYTQYF. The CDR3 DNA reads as TGTGCCAGCAGCCCCGACATGCCCTATACGCAGTATTTT.

The CDR3 DNA follows: TGTGCCAGCATTCGCAACCAGGGAGGCCAGCCCCAGCATTTT. This codes for CASIRNQGGQPQHF. The gene calls are TRBV6-1 and TRBJ1-5; tentatively, D is TRBD1 (5 bases). The CDR3 extends over 14 amino acids. V lost 7 bases to trimming and J lost 7 bases, with 17 bases between them. Germline CDR1 MNHNS, CDR2 SASEGT.

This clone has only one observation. In DNA, the CDR3 is TGTGCCAGCAGCCTTCAGACAGGAGCTATTCGAAACAATGAGCAGTTCTTC. Amino acids: CASSLQTGAIRNNEQFF. The chain uses TRBV7-2 and TRBJ2-1, with a weak D call TRBD1 (6 bases). Germline CDR1 is SGHTA and CDR2 is FQGNSA. Trimming took 5 bases from V and 5 from J, leaving 22 bases between them. This CDR3 has 17 residues.

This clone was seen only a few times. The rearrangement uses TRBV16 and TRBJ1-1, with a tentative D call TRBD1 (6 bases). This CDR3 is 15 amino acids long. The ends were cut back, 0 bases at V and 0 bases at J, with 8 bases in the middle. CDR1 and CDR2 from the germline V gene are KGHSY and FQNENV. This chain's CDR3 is CASSQSRGMNTEAFF. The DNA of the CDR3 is TGTGCCAGCAGCCAATCGAGGGGGATGAACACTGAAGCTTTCTTT.

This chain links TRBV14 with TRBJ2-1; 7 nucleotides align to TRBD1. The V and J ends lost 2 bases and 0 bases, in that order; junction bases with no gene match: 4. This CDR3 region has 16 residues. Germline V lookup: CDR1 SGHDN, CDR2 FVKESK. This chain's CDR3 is CASSQWDSSSYNEQFF. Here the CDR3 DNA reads TGTGCCAGCAGCCAATGGGACAGCAGCTCCTACAATGAGCAGTTCTTC.

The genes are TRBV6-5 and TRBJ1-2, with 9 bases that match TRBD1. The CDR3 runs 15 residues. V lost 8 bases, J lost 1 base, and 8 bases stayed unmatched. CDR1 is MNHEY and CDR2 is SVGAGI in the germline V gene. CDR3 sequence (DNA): TGTGCCAGCGGAAAACAGGGGGCGCTTAACTATGGCTACACCTTC. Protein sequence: CASGKQGALNYGYTF.

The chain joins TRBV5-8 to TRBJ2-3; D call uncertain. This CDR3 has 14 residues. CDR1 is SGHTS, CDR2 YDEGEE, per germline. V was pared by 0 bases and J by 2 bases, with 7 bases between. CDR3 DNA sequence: TGTGCCAGCAGCTTGGGCAGTCCCACAGATACGCAGTATTTT. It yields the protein CASSLGSPTDTQYF.

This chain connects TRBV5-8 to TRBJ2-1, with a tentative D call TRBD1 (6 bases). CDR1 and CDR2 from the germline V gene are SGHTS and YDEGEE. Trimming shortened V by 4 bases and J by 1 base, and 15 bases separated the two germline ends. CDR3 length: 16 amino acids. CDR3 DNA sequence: TGTGCCAGCAGCCCTTTATGGGGGCCTTCCTACAATGAGCAGTTCTTC. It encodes CASSPLWGPSYNEQFF.

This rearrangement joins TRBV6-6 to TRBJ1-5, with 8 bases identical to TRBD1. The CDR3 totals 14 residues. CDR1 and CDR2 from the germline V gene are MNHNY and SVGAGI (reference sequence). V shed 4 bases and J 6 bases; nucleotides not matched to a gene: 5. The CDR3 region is CASSSRTGLQPQHF. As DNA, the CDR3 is TGTGCCAGCAGTTCCCGGACAGGGCTTCAGCCCCAGCATTTT.

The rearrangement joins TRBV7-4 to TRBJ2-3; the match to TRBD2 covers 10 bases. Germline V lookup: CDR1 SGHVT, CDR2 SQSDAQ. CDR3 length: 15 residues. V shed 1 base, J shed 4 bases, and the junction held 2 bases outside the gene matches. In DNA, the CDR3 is TGTGCCAGCAGCTTAGGGCTAGCGGGGGCAGATACGCAGTATTTT. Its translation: CASSLGLAGADTQYF.

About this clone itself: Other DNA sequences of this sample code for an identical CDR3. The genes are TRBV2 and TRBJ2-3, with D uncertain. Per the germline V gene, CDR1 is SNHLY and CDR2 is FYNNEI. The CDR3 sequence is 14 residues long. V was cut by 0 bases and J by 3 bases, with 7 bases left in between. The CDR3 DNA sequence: TGTGCCAGCAGTGAAGCGCTTCCGACAGATACGCAGTATTTT. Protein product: CASSEALPTDTQYF.

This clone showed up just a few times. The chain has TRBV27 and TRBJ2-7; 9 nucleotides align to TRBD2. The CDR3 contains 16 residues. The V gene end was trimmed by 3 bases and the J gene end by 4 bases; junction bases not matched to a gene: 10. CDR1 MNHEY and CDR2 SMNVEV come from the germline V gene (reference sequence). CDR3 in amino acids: CASSFEVAGARYEQYF. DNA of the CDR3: TGTGCCAGCAGTTTCGAGGTAGCGGGGGCGAGGTACGAGCAGTACTTC.

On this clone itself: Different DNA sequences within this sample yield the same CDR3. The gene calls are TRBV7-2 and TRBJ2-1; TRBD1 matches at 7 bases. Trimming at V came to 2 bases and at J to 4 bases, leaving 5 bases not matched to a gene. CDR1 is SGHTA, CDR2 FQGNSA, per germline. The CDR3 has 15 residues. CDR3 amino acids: CASSLSGTAYNEQFF. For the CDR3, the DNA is TGTGCCAGCAGCTTATCGGGGACAGCATACAATGAGCAGTTCTTC.

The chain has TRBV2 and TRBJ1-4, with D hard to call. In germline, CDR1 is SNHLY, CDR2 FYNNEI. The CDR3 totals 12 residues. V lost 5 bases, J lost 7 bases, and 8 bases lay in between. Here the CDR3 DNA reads TGTGCCAGCAGTTATTCGGGTGAAAAACTGTTTTTT. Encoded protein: CASSYSGEKLFF.

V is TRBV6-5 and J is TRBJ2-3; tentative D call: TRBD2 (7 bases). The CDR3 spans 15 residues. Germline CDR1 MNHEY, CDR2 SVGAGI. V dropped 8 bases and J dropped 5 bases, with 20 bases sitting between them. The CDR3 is CASRLGEGGRDTQYF. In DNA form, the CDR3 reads TGTGCCAGCCGCCTAGGGGAGGGGGGACGAGATACGCAGTATTTT.